Ten or more counts support the clone carrying this TCR beta chain. Its antigen is still unknown. The junction had 1 base not matched to a gene; V was cut back by 3 bases and J by 4 bases. The CDR3 covers 13 residues. TCRdb re-analysed the 5' RACE reads in MiXCR, keeping a single row per CDR3 protein. The sample contains 250,000 to 300,000 distinct CDR3 sequences, 15% to 20% of which appear only once. These data are taken from a study of T-cell memory formation after mild COVID-19. General study points: Among CD4+ contracting clones, most were CM and EM, and CD8+ ones EMRA. Whether day 37 second-wave clones are SARS-CoV-2-specific was not confirmed.

The source is a man younger than 35 who had mild COVID-19 (a few samples of this study predate the infection). Cell type and time point are not known. J is TRBJ2-5 and V is TRBV12-3 or TRBV12-4; 8 bases are shared with TRBD2. Source material: PBMCs or a T cell subset sorted from them (not recorded which). The CDR3 reads CASSFRGGETQYF. The CDR3 region has the DNA TGTGCCAGCAGTTTTCGGGGGGGAGAGACCCAGTACTTC.